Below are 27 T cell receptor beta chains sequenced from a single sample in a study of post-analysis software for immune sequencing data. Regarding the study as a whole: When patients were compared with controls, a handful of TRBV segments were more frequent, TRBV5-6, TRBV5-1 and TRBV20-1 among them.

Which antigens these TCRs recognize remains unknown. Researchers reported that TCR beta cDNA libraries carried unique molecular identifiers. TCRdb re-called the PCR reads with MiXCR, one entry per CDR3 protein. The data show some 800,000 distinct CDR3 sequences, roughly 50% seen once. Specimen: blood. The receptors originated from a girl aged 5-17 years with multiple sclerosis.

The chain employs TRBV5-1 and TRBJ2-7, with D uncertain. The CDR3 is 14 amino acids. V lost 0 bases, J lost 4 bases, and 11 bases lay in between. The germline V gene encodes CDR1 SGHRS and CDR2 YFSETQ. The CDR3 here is CASSLAIGRYEQYF. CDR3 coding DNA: TGCGCCAGCAGCTTGGCTATAGGGCGGTACGAGCAGTACTTC.

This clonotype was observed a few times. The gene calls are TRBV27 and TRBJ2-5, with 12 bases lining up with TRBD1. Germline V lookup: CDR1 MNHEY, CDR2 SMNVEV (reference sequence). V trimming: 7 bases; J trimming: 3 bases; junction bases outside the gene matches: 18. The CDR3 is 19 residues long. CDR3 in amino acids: CASTVRDRGPYEAKETQYF. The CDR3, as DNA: TGTGCCAGCACCGTGAGGGACAGGGGGCCGTATGAGGCCAAAGAGACCCAGTACTTC.

The chain's CDR3 is CSVWDREGYEQYF. CDR3 DNA sequence: TGCAGCGTCTGGGACAGGGAGGGCTACGAGCAGTACTTC. The chain carries TRBV29-1 and TRBJ2-7; 9 bases are a match to TRBD1. Germline CDR1 SQVTM, CDR2 ANQGSEA. The CDR3 spans 13 residues. Losses at the gene ends were 6 bases for V and 3 bases for J; bases not matched to a gene: 6.

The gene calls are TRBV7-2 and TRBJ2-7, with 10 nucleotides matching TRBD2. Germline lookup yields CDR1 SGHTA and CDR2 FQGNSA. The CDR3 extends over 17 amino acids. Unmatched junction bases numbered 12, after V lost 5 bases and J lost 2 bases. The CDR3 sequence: CASSPPLTSGRTYEQYF. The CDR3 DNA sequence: TGTGCCAGCAGCCCACCGTTGACTAGCGGGCGAACCTACGAGCAGTACTTC.

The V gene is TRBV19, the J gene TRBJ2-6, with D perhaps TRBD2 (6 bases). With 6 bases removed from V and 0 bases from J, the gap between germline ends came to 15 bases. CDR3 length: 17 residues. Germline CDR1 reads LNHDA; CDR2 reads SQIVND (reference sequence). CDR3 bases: TGTGCCAGTAGGGCTTGGACTACCGACTCTGGGGCCAACGTCCTGACTTTC. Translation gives CASRAWTTDSGANVLTF.

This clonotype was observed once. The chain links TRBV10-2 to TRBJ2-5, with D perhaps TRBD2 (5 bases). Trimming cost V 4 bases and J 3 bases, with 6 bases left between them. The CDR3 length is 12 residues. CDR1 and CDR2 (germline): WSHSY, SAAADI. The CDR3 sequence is CASSGEKETQYF. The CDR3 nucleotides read TGCGCCAGCAGTGGGGAGAAAGAGACCCAGTACTTC.

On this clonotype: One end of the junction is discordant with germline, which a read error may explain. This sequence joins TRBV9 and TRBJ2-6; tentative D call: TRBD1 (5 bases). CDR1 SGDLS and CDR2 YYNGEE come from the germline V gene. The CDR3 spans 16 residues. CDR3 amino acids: CASSPAPYSGANVLTF. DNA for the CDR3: TGTGCCAGCAGCCCCGCCCCCTACTCTGGGGCCAACGTTCTGACTTTC.

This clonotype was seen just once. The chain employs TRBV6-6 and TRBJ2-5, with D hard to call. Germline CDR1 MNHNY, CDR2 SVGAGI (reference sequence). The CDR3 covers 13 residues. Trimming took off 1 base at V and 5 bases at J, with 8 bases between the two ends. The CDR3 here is CASSYLKRETQYF. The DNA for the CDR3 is TGTGCCAGCAGTTACTTGAAACGGGAGACCCAGTACTTC.

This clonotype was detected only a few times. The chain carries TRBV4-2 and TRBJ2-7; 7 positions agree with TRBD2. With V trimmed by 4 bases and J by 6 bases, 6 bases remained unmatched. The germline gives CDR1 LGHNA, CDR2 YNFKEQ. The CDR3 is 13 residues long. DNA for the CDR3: TGTGCCAGCAGCCTCGGGCGGGGGTCCGAGCAGTACTTC. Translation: CASSLGRGSEQYF.

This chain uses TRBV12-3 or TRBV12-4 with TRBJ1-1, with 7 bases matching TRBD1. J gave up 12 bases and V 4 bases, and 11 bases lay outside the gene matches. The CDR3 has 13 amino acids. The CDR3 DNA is TGTGCCAGCAGTTCCGACAGGGTTGGGGCTACTTTCTTT. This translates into CASSSDRVGATFF.

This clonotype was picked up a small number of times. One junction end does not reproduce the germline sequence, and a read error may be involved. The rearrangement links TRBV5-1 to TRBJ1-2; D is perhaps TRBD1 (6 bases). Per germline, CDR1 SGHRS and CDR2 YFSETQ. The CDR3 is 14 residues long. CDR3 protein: CASSLGPGDTGYTF. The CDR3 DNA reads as TGCGCTAGCAGCTTGGGACCAGGGGATACTGGCTACACCTTC. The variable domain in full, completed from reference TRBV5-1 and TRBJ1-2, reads KAGVTQTPRYLIKTRGQQVTLSCSPISGHRSVSWYQQTPGQGLQFLFEYFSETQRNKGNFPGRFSGRQFSNSRSEMNVSTLELGDSALYLCASSLGPGDTGYTFGSGTRLTVV.

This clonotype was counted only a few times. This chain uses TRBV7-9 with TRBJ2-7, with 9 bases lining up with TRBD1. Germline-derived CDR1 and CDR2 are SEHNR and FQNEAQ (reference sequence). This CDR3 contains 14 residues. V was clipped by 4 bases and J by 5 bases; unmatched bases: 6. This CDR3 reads CASSSDRGGHEQYF. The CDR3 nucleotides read TGTGCCAGCAGCTCGGACAGGGGAGGTCACGAGCAGTACTTC.

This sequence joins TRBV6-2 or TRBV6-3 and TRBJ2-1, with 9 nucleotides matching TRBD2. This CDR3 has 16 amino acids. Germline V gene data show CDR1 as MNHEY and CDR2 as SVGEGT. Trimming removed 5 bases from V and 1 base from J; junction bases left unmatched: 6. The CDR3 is CASSLLGLASYNEQFF. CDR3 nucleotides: TGTGCCAGCAGTCTCCTCGGACTAGCGTCCTACAATGAGCAGTTCTTC.

The CDR3 nucleotides read TGTGCCAGCAGTTACGATTCGGGCGGTGACGAGCAGTACTTC. This translates into CASSYDSGGDEQYF. This sequence joins TRBV6-5 and TRBJ2-4; no reliable D call. The DNA end is a closer match to TRBJ2-7, so the J assignment may be wrong. Germline values: CDR1 MNHEY, CDR2 SVGAGI. CDR3 length: 14 amino acids.

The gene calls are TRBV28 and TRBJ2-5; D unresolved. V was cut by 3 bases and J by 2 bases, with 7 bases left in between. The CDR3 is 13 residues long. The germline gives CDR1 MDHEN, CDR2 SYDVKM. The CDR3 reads CASSFFWQETQYF. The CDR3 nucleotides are TGTGCCAGCAGTTTCTTTTGGCAAGAGACCCAGTACTTC.

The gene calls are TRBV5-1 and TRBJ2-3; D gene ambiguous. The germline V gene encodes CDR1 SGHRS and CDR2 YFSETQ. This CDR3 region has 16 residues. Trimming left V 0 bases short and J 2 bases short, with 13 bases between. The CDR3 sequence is CASSLDPASITDTQYF. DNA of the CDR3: TGCGCCAGCAGCTTGGACCCAGCGTCTATCACAGATACGCAGTATTTT.

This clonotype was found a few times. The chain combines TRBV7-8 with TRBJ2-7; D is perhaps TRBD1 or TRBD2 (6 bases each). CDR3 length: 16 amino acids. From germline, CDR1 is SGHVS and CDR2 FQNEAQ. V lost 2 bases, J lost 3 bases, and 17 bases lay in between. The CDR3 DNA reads TGTGCCAGCAGCTTAAGTAACGCACAGGGACTCTACGAGCAGTACTTC. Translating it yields CASSLSNAQGLYEQYF.

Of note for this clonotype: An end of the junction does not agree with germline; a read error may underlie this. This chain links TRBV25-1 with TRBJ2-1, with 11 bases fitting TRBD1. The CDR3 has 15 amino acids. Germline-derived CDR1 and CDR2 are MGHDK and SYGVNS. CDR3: CASSEPGQGEYEQFF. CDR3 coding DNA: TGCGCCAGCAGTGAGCCGGGACAGGGGGAGTATGAGCAGTTCTTC.

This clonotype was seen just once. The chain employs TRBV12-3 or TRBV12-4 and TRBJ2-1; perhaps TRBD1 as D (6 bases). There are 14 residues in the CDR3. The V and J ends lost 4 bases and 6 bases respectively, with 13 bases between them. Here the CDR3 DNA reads TGTGCCAGCAGTTCGACAGGAGATGTCAATGAGCAGTTCTTC. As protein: CASSSTGDVNEQFF.

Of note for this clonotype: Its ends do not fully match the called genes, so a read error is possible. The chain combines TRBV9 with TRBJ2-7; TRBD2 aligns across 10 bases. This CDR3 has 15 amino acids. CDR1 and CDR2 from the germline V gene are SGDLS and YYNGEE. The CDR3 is CANSPGSGRVHEQYF. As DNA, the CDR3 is TGTGCCAACAGCCCAGGCAGCGGGAGGGTCCACGAGCAGTACTTC.

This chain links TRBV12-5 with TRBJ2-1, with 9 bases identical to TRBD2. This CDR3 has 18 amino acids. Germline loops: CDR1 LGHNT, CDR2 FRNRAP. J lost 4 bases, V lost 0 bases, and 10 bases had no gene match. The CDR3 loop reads CASGLVHLGREGYNEQFF. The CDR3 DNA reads TGTGCTAGTGGTTTGGTCCACTTGGGGCGGGAGGGTTACAATGAGCAGTTCTTC.

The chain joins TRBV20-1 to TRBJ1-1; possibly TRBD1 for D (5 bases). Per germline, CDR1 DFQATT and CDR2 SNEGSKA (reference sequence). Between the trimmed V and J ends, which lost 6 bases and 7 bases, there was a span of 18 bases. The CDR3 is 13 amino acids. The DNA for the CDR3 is TGCAGTGCCGTGCCGGGGGGGAGCAATGAAGCTTTCTTT. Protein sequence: CSAVPGGSNEAFF.

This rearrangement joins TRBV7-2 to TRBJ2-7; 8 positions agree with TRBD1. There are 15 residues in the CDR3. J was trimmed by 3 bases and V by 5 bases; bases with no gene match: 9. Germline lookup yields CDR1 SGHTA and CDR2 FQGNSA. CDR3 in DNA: TGTGCCAGCAGCCTAGGGAGGACAGGGAACTACGAGCAGTACTTC. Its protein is CASSLGRTGNYEQYF.

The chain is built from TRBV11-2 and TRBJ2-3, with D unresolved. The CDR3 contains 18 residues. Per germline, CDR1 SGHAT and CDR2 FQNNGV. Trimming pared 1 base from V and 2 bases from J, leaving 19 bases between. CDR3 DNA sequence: TGTGCCAGCAGCTTAGTAGGATCCGACCCCTCCTTCACAGATACGCAGTATTTT. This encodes CASSLVGSDPSFTDTQYF.

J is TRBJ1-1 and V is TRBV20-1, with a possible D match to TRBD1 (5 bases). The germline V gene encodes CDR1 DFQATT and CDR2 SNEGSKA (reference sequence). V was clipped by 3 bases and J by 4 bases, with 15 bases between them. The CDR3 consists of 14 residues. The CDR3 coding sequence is TGCAGTGCTAGGAATCGGGGGTTGGGCACTGAAGCTTTCTTT. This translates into CSARNRGLGTEAFF.

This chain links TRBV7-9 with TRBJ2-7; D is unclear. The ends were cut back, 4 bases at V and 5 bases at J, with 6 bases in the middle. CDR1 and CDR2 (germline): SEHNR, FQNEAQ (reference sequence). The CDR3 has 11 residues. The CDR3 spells CASSSSHEQYF. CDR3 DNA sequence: TGTGCCAGCAGCTCGTCCCACGAGCAGTACTTC.

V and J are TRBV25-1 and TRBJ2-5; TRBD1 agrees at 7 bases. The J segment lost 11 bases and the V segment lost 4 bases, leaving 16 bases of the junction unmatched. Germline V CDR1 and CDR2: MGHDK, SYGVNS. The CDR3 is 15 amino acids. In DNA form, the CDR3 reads TGTGCCAGCAGTGGGTGGGGGACAGCCCTCGGGCAGCAGTACTTC. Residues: CASSGWGTALGQQYF.